This TCR beta chain stems from a study of shared clonotypes between healthy human individuals (dated by TCRdb to 2020 to 2021). With regard to the full study: Two women and three men aged 18 to 49 years were included in the cohort. For each donor, three plates each were used for CD4 naive and CD4 memory, two plates were used for CD8 naive, and one plate was used for CD8 memory. To estimate repertoire size and how much clonotypes are shared between individuals, the study performed deep sequencing of blood TCR repertoires from a few healthy adults. To increase sequencing depth and limit assay-specific biases, TCR repertoire library preparation and sequencing were carried out by different laboratories using diverse techniques. Each donor's leukapheresis produced roughly between roughly 0.94 and 9.5 billion PBMCs. The paper as a whole reports these results and caveats: Across a handful of donors, approximately 4.6% of naive CD4, approximately 3.5% of naive CD8, approximately 2.5% of memory CD4, and around 0.4% of memory CD8 clonotypes were shared. Based on pairwise subsampling, the degree of clonotype sharing among donors was expected to be affected by sequencing depth. Incomplete sequencing was indicated by rarefaction of sorted-subset datasets, despite the large sequencing depth. Sampling was restricted to blood, and TCR repertoires in tissues likely differ from the TCR repertoires found in blood. The genetic and exposure-history diversity represented was limited by the small number of donors. Clonotypes shared by all four sorted-subset donors showed higher generation probabilities than non-shared clonotypes. Naive subsets generally had larger estimated clonotype richness than memory subsets did.

Using the deep immunoSEQ assay, TCR CDR3 regions were amplified from genomic DNA by multiplex PCR. Extracted genomic DNA from each cell subset was spread evenly across all wells of several immunoSEQ 96-well plates, with each plate serving as a replicate. For sorted subsets, roughly 0.2 ug genomic DNA, equal to tens of thousands of T cell genomes, was loaded into each replicate PCR. Purified libraries were measured with a Qubit 3.0 fluorometer, size-checked on a Bioanalyzer 2100, and measured again with the KAPA Library Quantification kit. A separate single-read 150-cycle Illumina NextSeq 550 flow cell was used to sequence each immunoSEQ 96-well plate. In the source study's methods: Because the immunoSEQ output held only junctional sequences and lacked quality scores, the filtering could not match the filtering applied to full-length reads. Sequences were annotated with PyIR, a Python wrapper for IgBLAST v1.9, and V/J genes and CDR3 were assigned using IMGT germline references. Reads were removed for weak V/J assignments (E-value above 1e-6), missing CDR3, stop codons, out-of-frame junctions, or ambiguous translated residues. V3J clonotypes were defined as sequences sharing the same inferred V gene, J gene, and CDR3 amino acid sequence. To compute the percentage overlap between repertoires, the number of shared unique clonotypes was divided by the size of the smaller repertoire. Repertoire richness was assessed with RTK rarefaction, the Chao1 estimator, and Recon v2.1 estimates of unobserved clonotypes. Generation probabilities for all TCRbeta clonotypes obtained by the gDNA method from a few donors were computed using OLGA. This is the immuneACCESS table as TCRdb keeps it, with only in-frame sequences that have V and J called. A part of the clones is gone; compared with another copy, unresolved V genes explain less than half, and the rest is unexplained. That table is the source of V, J and clone size, and D and trimming were worked out from the DNA. This sample lists 950,000 to 1,100,000 clones; around 78% were detected once. The ten largest clones take up more than 0.55% of the sample.

Healthy HIV-negative adults with no recently reported acute infections or vaccinations were included as donors. All donors were Caucasian adults living in Nashville, Tennessee, USA. Magnetic negative selection was used to enrich CD4+ T cells, after which naive cells were positively selected on CD45RA and the negative fraction became the memory subset. Blood was collected by leukapheresis, and PBMCs were isolated by Ficoll-Histopaque density gradient centrifugation and then cryopreserved in liquid nitrogen vapor phase. Purity and quantity of every magnetically sorted T cell population were checked by analytical flow cytometry. Genomic DNA was isolated from each sorted fraction and quantified by UV absorbance on a Nanodrop 2000c. This clone was detected ten times or more. Its antigen specificity is not known. Base quality data are lacking; no much larger clone is found one base away. Sequences SGHDN (CDR1) and FVKESK (CDR2) are obtained from the germline V gene. The CDR3 numbers 16 residues from cysteine through phenylalanine. Only CDR3 DNA is held: 48 bases, read in frame from base 1. Trimming removed 0 bases from V and 3 bases from J; the gene matches leave 3 bases unexplained.

This TCR was recovered from a man between 18 and 29 years old in good health. Some clones in this sample may be carry-over from other donors' samples. The chain is assembled from TRBV14 and TRBJ2-7; 12 bases in between match TRBD2. Sequencing was performed on memory CD4+ T cells from PBMCs. The cell subset or site label, read with the paper, signifies: CD45RA-negative fraction. In nucleotide form, the sequence is TGTGCCAGCAGCCAAGAACTAGCGGGAGGTAACTACGAGCAGTACTTC. Its protein reads: CASSQELAGGNYEQYF.